The TCR beta chain under discussion was sequenced for a study of OX40 agonist ivuxolimab in advanced cancers. Study-wide background: Hepatocellular carcinoma, melanoma, renal cell or head and neck cancer was diagnosed in the dose-escalation patients. Study findings and constraints: CD4+ T cells averaged fewer expanded clones than CD8+ T cells. Also present in some nonresponders was a low level of normalized T-cell clonal expansion.

Assay: immunoSEQ multiplex PCR; the TCRdb copy retains only in-frame clones and omits some. This table has fewer than 45,000 clones, 90% appearing once. Turning to this clone: Its antigen is unknown.

The origin of this receptor is an adult with an advanced solid tumor such as melanoma, head and neck, liver or kidney cancer. The sequencing used CD4+ or CD8+ T cells sorted from blood, collected in a trial of the OX40 agonist ivuxolimab.

This CDR3 reads CASSPRGGATRTGANVLTF. In DNA, the CDR3 is TGCGCCAGCAGCCCCCGAGGGGGGGCGACCCGGACTGGGGCCAACGTCCTGACTTTC. This chain uses TRBV5-1 with TRBJ2-6, with D perhaps matching TRBD2 (7 bases). CDR1 and CDR2 from the germline V gene are SGHRS and YFSETQ. V was clipped by 4 bases and J by 2 bases, with 22 bases between them. There are 19 residues in the CDR3.